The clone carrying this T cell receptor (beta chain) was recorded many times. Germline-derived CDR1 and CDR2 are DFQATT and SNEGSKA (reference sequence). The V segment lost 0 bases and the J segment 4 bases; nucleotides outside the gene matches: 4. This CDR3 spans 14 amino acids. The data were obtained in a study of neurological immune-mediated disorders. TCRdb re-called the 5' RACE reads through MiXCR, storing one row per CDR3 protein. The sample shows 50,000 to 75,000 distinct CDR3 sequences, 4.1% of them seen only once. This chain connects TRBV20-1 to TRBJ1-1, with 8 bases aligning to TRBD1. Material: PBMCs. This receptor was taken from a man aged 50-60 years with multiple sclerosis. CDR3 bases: TGCAGTGCTAGAGAGACAGGGGAGTTCACTGAAGCTTTCTTT. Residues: CSARETGEFTEAFF.